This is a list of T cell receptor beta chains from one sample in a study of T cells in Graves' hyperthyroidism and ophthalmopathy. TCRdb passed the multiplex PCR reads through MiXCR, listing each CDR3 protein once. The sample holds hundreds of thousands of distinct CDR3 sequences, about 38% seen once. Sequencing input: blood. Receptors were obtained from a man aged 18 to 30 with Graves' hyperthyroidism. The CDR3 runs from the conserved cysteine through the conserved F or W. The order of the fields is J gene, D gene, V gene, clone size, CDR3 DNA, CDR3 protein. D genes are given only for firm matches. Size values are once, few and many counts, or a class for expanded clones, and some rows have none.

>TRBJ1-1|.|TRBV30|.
TGTGCCTGGAGGCAGAGGGGTGACACTGAAGCTTTCTTT
CAWRQRGDTEAFF
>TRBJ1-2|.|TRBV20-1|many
TGCAGTGCTGAGACCGTCTATGGCTACACCTTC
CSAETVYGYTF
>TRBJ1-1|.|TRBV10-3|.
TGTGCCATCAGTGGGGAAATGAACACTGAAGCTTTCTTT
CAISGEMNTEAFF
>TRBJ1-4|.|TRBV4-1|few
TGCGCCAGCAGCCAACGGGAGTGGGAAAAACTGTTTTTT
CASSQREWEKLFF
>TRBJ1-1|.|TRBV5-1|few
TGCGCCAGCAGCTTGGCCGCACAGCGGAACACTGAAGCTTTCTTT
CASSLAAQRNTEAFF
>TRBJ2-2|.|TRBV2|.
TGTGCCAGCAGCCAAGTTCAGAACACCGGGGAGCTGTTTTTT
CASSQVQNTGELFF
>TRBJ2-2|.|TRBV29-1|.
TGCAGCGTTGCCAGGGCCGCTGGGGAGCTGTTTTTT
CSVARAAGELFF
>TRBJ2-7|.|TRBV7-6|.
TGTGCCAGCAGCTTAGCGGGGGCCAGGCCTAGTTACGAGCAGTACTTC
CASSLAGARPSYEQYF
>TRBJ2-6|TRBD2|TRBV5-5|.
TGTGCCAGCAGCCTCTGGTGGGGAGGGGCCGTCGCTGGGGCCAACGTCCTGACTTTC
CASSLWWGGAVAGANVLTF
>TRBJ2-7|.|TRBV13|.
TGTGCCAGCAGCTTAGTTCCGGGGGCCGAGCAGTACTTC
CASSLVPGAEQYF
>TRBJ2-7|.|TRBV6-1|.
TGTGCCAGCAGCGGCCGGCTAGCAAGGGAGCAGTACTTC
CASSGRLAREQYF
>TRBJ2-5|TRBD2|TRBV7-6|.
TGCGCCAGCAGCTTGTGGACTAGCGGTGGCGAGACCCAGTACTTC
CASSLWTSGGETQYF
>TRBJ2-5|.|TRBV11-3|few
TGTGCCAGCAGCTTAGAAGAAGTAGAGACCCAGTACTTC
CASSLEEVETQYF
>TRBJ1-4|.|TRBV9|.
TGTGCCAGCAGCGTCGGACAGAGGGCTTTTAATGAAAAACTGTTTTTT
CASSVGQRAFNEKLFF
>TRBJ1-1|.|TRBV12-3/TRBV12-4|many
TGTGCCAGCAGCGCTTACCGACCTGAAGCTTTCTTT
CASSAYRPEAFF
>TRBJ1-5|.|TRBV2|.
TGTGCCAGCAGTTTAAACTCAGGGTGGTGGCAGCCCCAGCATTTT
CASSLNSGWWQPQHF
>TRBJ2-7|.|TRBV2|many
TGTGCCAGCAGTGAACAGGGCTACGAGCAGTACTTC
CASSEQGYEQYF
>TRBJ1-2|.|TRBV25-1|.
TGTGCCGGCTACTATGGCTACACCTTC
CAGYYGYTF
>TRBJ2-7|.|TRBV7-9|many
TGTGCCAGCAGCCTAGACCCCGAGCAGTACTTC
CASSLDPEQYF
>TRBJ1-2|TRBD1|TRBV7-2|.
TGTGCCAGCAGCCCCGACAGGGGGGTCGGCGGCTACACCTTC
CASSPDRGVGGYTF
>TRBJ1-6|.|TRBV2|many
TGTGCCAGCAGGGATAGGGAGGATTCACCCCTCCACTTT
CASRDREDSPLHF
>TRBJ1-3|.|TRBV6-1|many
TGTGCCAGCAGTGAAGTGGAGCCGAGCTCTGGAAACACCATATATTTT
CASSEVEPSSGNTIYF
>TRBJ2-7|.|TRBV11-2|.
TGTGCCAGCAGTTACCTGGCGGGCAACCCGTACGAGCAGTACTTC
CASSYLAGNPYEQYF
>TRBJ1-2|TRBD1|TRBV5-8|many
TGTGCCAGCAGCCCAAGACAGGGGAGCTATGGCTACACCTTC
CASSPRQGSYGYTF
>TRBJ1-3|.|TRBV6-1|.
TGTGCCAGCAGTGATGGAAGGGCCTCTGGAAACACCATATATTTT
CASSDGRASGNTIYF
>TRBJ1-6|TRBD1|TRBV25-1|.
TGTGCCAGCAGTGCCTGGACAGGGGATTCACCCCTCCACTTT
CASSAWTGDSPLHF
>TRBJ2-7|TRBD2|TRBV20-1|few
TGCAGTGCTAGGGGCGGGAGGTCTAGGAACGAGCAGTACTTC
CSARGGRSRNEQYF
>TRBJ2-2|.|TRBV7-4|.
TGTGCCAGCAGCCTAATCCGCGGGACCGGGGAGCTGTTTTTT
CASSLIRGTGELFF
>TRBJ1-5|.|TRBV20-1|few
TGCAGTGCTAGAGATCTGGACGGGAATCAGCCCCAGCATTTT
CSARDLDGNQPQHF
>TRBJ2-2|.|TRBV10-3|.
TGTGCCATCAGTGCTAGGTTAGGGGAGCTGTTTTTT
CAISARLGELFF
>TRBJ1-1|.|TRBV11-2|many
TGTGCCAGCAGCTTAGTCTACGGGAACACTGAAGCTTTCTTT
CASSLVYGNTEAFF
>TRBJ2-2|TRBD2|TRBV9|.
TGTGCCAGCAATCCTAGCGGGGGGGACACCGGGGAGCTGTTTTTT
CASNPSGGDTGELFF
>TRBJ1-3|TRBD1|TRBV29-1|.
TGCAGCGTTGTGGGGGACAGGTCTGGAAACACCATATATTTT
CSVVGDRSGNTIYF
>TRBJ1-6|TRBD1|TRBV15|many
TGTGCCACCAGCAGAGCAGCAGGACAGGGGAGTTCACCCCTCCACTTT
CATSRAAGQGSSPLHF
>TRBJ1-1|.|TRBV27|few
TGTGCCAGCCTTGGCGATTGGGGGACTGAAGCTTTCTTT
CASLGDWGTEAFF